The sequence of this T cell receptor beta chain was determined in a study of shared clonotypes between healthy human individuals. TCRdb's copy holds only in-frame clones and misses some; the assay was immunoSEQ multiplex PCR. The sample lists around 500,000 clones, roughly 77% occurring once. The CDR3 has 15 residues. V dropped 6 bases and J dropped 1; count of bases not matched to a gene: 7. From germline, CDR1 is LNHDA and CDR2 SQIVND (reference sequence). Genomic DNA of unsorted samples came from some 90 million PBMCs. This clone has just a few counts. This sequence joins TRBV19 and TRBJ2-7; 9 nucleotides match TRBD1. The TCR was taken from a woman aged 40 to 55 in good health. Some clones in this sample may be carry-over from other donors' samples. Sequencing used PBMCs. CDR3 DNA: TGTGCCAGTAGCCATCCGGGACAGGGATCCTACGAGCAGTACTTC. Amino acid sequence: CASSHPGQGSYEQYF.